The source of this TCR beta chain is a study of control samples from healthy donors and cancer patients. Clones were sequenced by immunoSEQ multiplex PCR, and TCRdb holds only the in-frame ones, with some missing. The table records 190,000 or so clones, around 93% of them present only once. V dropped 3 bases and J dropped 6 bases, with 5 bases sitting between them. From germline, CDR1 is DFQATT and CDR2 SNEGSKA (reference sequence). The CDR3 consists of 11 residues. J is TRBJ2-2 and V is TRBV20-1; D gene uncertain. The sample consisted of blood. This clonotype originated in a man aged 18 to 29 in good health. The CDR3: CSASLAGELFF. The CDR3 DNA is TGCAGTGCTAGCTTGGCCGGGGAGCTGTTTTTT.